The source of this T cell receptor (beta chain) is a study of PD-1 blockade in classical Hodgkin lymphoma (dated by TCRdb to about 2020). With regard to the full study: Nivolumab dosing was 3 mg/kg intravenously every 2 weeks, continuing until either disease progression or unacceptable toxicity. The study used TCR beta sequencing and CyTOF to define a peripheral blood immune signature of response to PD-1 blockade in classical Hodgkin lymphoma.

The time point label for this specimen denotes: cycle 2 day 1 (C2D1) of nivolumab. Every trial patient had relapsed after autologous stem cell transplantation, and cohorts A, B and C differed in prior brentuximab vedotin exposure. The trial cohort was composed of about 60 patients with relapsed/refractory classical Hodgkin lymphoma, for whom complete response, partial response or progressive disease was recorded as best overall response. Single-agent nivolumab was administered to trial patients in the multi-cohort phase II CheckMate 205 trial. An independent review committee assessed best overall response by applying the 2007 International Working Group response criteria. Trial PBMCs were collected immediately before nivolumab initiation (C1D1) and during therapy at cycle 2 day 1 and cycle 4 day 1. Peripheral blood was collected in 8 mL Vacutainer Cell Preparation Tubes, from which PBMCs were isolated by centrifugation and then cryopreserved.

The research as a whole found: By C4D1, a significant rise was seen in CD4+ TCR diversity but not in CD8+ TCR diversity (p=0.0027 vs p=0.16), and the rise was most apparent among complete responders (p=0.02). Baseline diversity similar to that of newly diagnosed patients was observed in trial patients achieving complete response, whereas significantly lower diversity was observed in partial responders and progressors. Baseline TCR diversity was reported to be lower in newly diagnosed patients than in healthy donors and to be lower still in relapsed/refractory patients. Diversity was lower in patients who began nivolumab less than 1 year after ASCT, so these patients were left out of later analyses to avoid confounding by immune reconstitution. The study was limited to a single clinical trial cohort, and causes of repertoire differences, possibly disease activity or prior therapy, remained undefined.

Genomic DNA was extracted with the Qiagen DNeasy kit from unsorted PBMCs and from negatively selected CD4+ and CD8+ fractions. Using primers that anneal to V and J segments, immunoSEQ multiplex PCR amplified the TCR beta CDR3 regions. A synthetic immune receptor repertoire was used to minimize amplification bias, and any residual bias was removed computationally once sequencing was done. The study's own analysis went as follows. Repertoire diversity was quantified as the Shannon entropy index using custom Python scripts. Unsorted, CD4+ and CD8+ repertoires were examined separately, except in combined analyses, for which CD4+ and CD8+ sequences were merged in silico. A clone was considered expanded if an increase in frequency of at least 2-fold after treatment relative to C1D1 was found, and a pseudocount of 0.5 was applied to clones undetected at baseline. Clones with 0 or 1 copy at C1D1 were defined as singleton clones, while clones with 2 or more copies were defined as non-singleton clones. Clones expanded in unsorted samples were labelled as CD4+, CD8+ or unknown by matching protein sequences in sorted samples from the same patient. Wilcoxon tests on paired samples were used to test changes in diversity from C1D1 to C4D1. The table comes from immuneACCESS by way of TCRdb, which keeps in-frame sequences with V and J called. Part of the clones is missing from these tables; in studies checked, under half for an unresolved V gene and the rest for unknown reasons. V and J calls and clone size are those listed in that table; D and trimming were worked out from the DNA. The sample table holds more than 140,000 clones, of which around 84% were seen once. Of the sample, about 9.2% is held by the ten largest clones.

V is reduced by 8 bases and J by 1 base, leaving a spacing of 17 bases between them. The CDR3 runs 15 amino acids, cysteine and phenylalanine included. Only the CDR3 portion is preserved as DNA: 45 bases, with reading frame beginning at the first base. Via the germline V gene, CDR1 is SNHLY and CDR2 FYNNEI. Only one count was recorded for this clone. Its antigen specificity is not known. The sample holds no much larger clone one base away, and base qualities are not on file. The specimen was peripheral blood mononuclear cells (PBMCs), collected before the second cycle of nivolumab. The sequence joins TRBV2 to TRBJ1-1; TRBD1 is possibly the D segment (5 matching bases). The clonotype originates from a human donor with classical Hodgkin lymphoma. DNA sequence: TGTGCCAGCGACCCGGGGGGACTTGCGAACACTGAAGCTTTCTTT. It encodes CASDPGGLANTEAFF.